Included here is one TCR beta chain sequence, with context. This same CDR3 is encoded by further DNA sequences in the sample. This entry belongs to a study of blood T cell repertoires in COVID-19. About the study: Material from acute and convalescent COVID-19 was sourced from the United States, Italy and Spain. The analysed material was cDNA or gDNA that came from T cells, B-cell-depleted T cells, or PBMCs.

In the study's own analysis: Amplification from reference gene primers served as the basis for estimated nucleated cell counts. TCRdb's copy holds only in-frame clones and misses some; the assay was immunoSEQ multiplex PCR. The V and J calls and clone size were taken over from that table, and D and trimming were inferred from the DNA. Among approximately 140,000 clones, over 65% were seen once, and the ten largest hold approximately 17%. This TCR was sampled from a man aged 45 to 65 with acute or convalescent COVID-19. The sequenced sample consisted of peripheral blood.

Here the CDR3 DNA reads TGTGCCAGCTCACCCAGGAACACTGAAGCTTTCTTT. This translates into CASSPRNTEAFF. The rearrangement links TRBV18 to TRBJ1-1; D gene uncertain. The CDR3 is made up of 12 amino acids. V lost 3 bases to trimming and J lost 1 base, with 3 bases between them. CDR1 is KGHSH, CDR2 LQKENI, per germline.